The entry below gives a single TCR beta chain sequence along with its context. Original handling: Reference gene primer amplification gave nucleated cell count estimates. This table comes from immunoSEQ multiplex PCR, and its TCRdb copy is limited to in-frame clones, with some not included. V, J and clone size are those of that table, while D and trimming were read from the DNA. The table has 240,000 or so clones, roughly 87% seen once. This entry belongs to a study of blood T cell repertoires in COVID-19. Turning to the study itself: Sites across the United States, Italy and Spain contributed samples from acute and convalescent COVID-19. PBMCs, B-cell-depleted T cells, or T cells were the source of the cDNA or gDNA that made up the material.

Material: peripheral blood. The clonotype comes from a young woman with acute or convalescent COVID-19.

CDR3 protein: CASTSGTSGNNEQFF. CDR3 bases: TGTGCCAGCACCTCCGGGACTAGCGGGAACAATGAGCAGTTCTTC. The J gene is TRBJ2-1, the V gene TRBV27, with 13 nucleotides matching TRBD2. After removal of 7 bases from V and 5 bases from J, the junction contained 5 bases not matched to a gene. Germline assignment: CDR1 MNHEY and CDR2 SMNVEV (reference sequence). The CDR3 totals 15 residues.